The 10 T cell receptor beta chains below were found in one sample sequenced in a study of monozygotic twins with cystic fibrosis. Generated by immunoSEQ multiplex PCR, the TCRdb table keeps only in-frame clones and is missing some. Of 15,000 to 20,000 clones listed, over 95% are singletons. The sequenced material came from blood. The source of these receptors is a girl aged 2 to 10 with cystic fibrosis.

This chain connects TRBV5-1 to TRBJ1-4; D unresolved. The germline V gene encodes CDR1 SGHRS and CDR2 YFSETQ. The CDR3 runs 15 residues. Between the trimmed V and J ends, which lost 1 base and 11 bases, there was a span of 18 bases. The CDR3 DNA reads TGCGCCAGCAGCTTGAGGGTACCTGAAACTGGGAAACTGTTTTTT. It encodes CASSLRVPETGKLFF.

The CDR3: CASSLGWYTEAFF. CDR3 DNA: TGTGCCAGCAGCTTAGGTTGGTATACTGAAGCTTTCTTT. This chain connects TRBV11-3 to TRBJ1-1; D uncertain. Trimming left V 1 base short and J 5 bases short, with 8 bases between. This CDR3 comprises 13 residues. Germline CDR1 is SGHNT and CDR2 is YENEEA.

The chain employs TRBV5-1 and TRBJ2-5; 7 bases align to TRBD1. Germline V lookup: CDR1 SGHRS, CDR2 YFSETQ. V trimming: 3 bases; J trimming: 2 bases; junction bases outside the gene matches: 7. The CDR3 contains 15 residues. The CDR3 loop reads CASSYRTGGQETQYF. The CDR3 bases are TGCGCCAGCAGCTACCGGACAGGCGGGCAAGAGACCCAGTACTTC.

The gene calls are TRBV19 and TRBJ2-1, with D unresolved. This CDR3 comprises 13 residues. From germline, CDR1 is LNHDA and CDR2 SQIVND (reference sequence). Trimming removed 5 bases at V and 8 bases at J, with 13 bases between. The CDR3 sequence: CASSLSIVDEQFF. Here the CDR3 DNA reads TGTGCCAGTAGTCTTAGTATCGTCGATGAGCAGTTCTTC.

A single count supports this clone. CDR3: CASSQETQYF. The CDR3 nucleotides read TGTGCCAGCTCACAGGAGACCCAGTACTTC. The chain couples TRBV18 to TRBJ2-5; D gene uncertain. V lost 4 bases and J lost 5, with 2 bases in between. The CDR3 totals 10 residues. Germline V lookup: CDR1 KGHSH, CDR2 LQKENI.

The V and J genes are TRBV27 and TRBJ2-7, with 9 bases lining up with TRBD2. This CDR3 has 14 amino acids. Germline V gene sequence: CDR1 MNHEY, CDR2 SMNVEV (reference sequence). V shed 5 bases, J shed 4 bases, and the junction held 6 bases outside the gene matches. CDR3 sequence (DNA): TGTGCCAGCAGTAGGCTAGCGGGGTTGTACGAGCAGTACTTC. Encoded protein: CASSRLAGLYEQYF.

This chain joins TRBV2 and TRBJ1-2; D is possibly TRBD1 (5 bases). The germline V and J ends were trimmed by 8 bases and 4 bases, with 14 bases remaining between them. CDR1 is SNHLY, CDR2 FYNNEI, per germline. The CDR3 is 13 residues long. The CDR3 is CASSEPGIYGYTF. The CDR3 DNA sequence: TGTGCCAGCTCTGAGCCAGGGATCTATGGCTACACCTTC.

The gene calls are TRBV7-8 and TRBJ1-2, with 7 bases lining up with TRBD1. The CDR3 contains 15 residues. Germline V CDR1 and CDR2: SGHVS, FQNEAQ. V lost 5 bases and J lost 2; bases outside the gene matches: 8. The CDR3 reads CASSDRQGPNYGYTF. In DNA, the CDR3 is TGTGCCAGCAGCGACAGACAGGGTCCCAACTATGGCTACACCTTC.

V gene TRBV5-4 combines with J gene TRBJ2-1; no definite D call. The CDR3 is made up of 16 amino acids. From germline, CDR1 is SGHNT and CDR2 YYREEE (reference sequence). The V and J ends lost 4 bases and 2 bases respectively, with 16 bases between them. CDR3 coding DNA: TGTGCCAGCAGCCCCATATCTGGGTTAACCTACAATGAGCAGTTCTTC. Its protein product is CASSPISGLTYNEQFF.

A single count supports this clone. This chain connects TRBV5-1 to TRBJ1-2, with D perhaps matching TRBD1 (6 bases). Trimming removed 5 bases at V and 2 bases at J, with 19 bases between. CDR1 and CDR2 (germline): SGHRS, YFSETQ. This CDR3 contains 16 residues. The DNA for the CDR3 is TGCGCCAGCAGAGGCGGGACAAGTTTGGGCAACTATGGCTACACCTTC. This encodes CASRGGTSLGNYGYTF.